Described below is a single T cell receptor beta chain sequence and its context. Its binding antigen is unknown. The record has no base qualities; no much larger clone is one base away. Using the deep immunoSEQ assay, multiplex PCR amplified TCR CDR3 regions from genomic DNA. For each cell subset, the extracted genomic DNA was distributed evenly across all wells of several immunoSEQ 96-well plates, and each plate served as one replicate. Each replicate PCR for sorted subsets received around 210 ng genomic DNA, equal to about 30,000 T cell genomes. Purified libraries were quantified with a Qubit 3.0 fluorometer, sized on a Bioanalyzer 2100, and re-quantified with the KAPA Library Quantification kit. Every immunoSEQ 96-well plate was sequenced on a dedicated single-read 150-cycle Illumina NextSeq 550 flow cell. As for how the authors treated the data: The immunoSEQ output contained only junctional sequences without quality scores, so filtering could not match that applied to full-length reads. To assign V/J genes and CDR3, sequences were annotated against IMGT germline references using PyIR, a Python wrapper for IgBLAST v1.9. Reads were filtered out if the reads had weak V/J assignments (E-value above 1e-6), no CDR3, stop codons, out-of-frame junctions, or ambiguous translated residues. V3J clonotypes were defined as sequences sharing the same inferred V gene, J gene, and CDR3 amino acid sequence. The percentage overlap between two repertoires was calculated by dividing the number of shared unique clonotypes by the size of the smaller repertoire. RTK rarefaction, the Chao1 estimator, and Recon v2.1 estimates of unobserved clonotypes were used to assess repertoire richness. Generation probabilities were computed with OLGA for all TCRbeta clonotypes obtained by the gDNA method from several donors. TCRdb took this table from immuneACCESS and kept in-frame rearrangements with V and J called. Such tables lack part of the clones; where checked against another copy, unresolved V genes explain under half of the gap, and the rest is unexplained. Clone size and V and J calls were adopted from that table, with D and trimming inferred from the DNA. The table for this sample lists roughly 1,800,000 clones; approximately 95% of them were counted only once. 0.9% to 1.5% of the sample comes from the top ten.

The CDR3 covers 14 residues, taking in both the cysteine and the phenylalanine. The CDR3 DNA has 42 bases and is translated from base 1. Relative to germline, V is 6 bases shorter and J is 1 base shorter, with 12 bases between their ends. CDR1 and CDR2 were assigned from the germline V gene as MNHEY and SVGAGI. The data were obtained in a study of shared clonotypes between healthy human individuals (TCRdb year 2020). Describing the broader study: The cohort included a few men and two women between 18 and 49 years of age. Leukapheresis yielded between about 0.85 and 9 billion PBMCs per donor. To increase sequencing depth and limit assay-specific biases, TCR repertoire library preparation and sequencing were carried out by different laboratories using diverse techniques. Blood TCR repertoires of about five healthy adults were deeply sequenced to estimate repertoire size and the extent of clonotype sharing between individuals. For each donor, CD4 naive and CD4 memory were each given three plates, CD8 naive was given two plates, and CD8 memory was given one plate. What the study reported, not specific to this receptor: Larger estimated clonotype richness was generally found for naive subsets than for memory subsets. Rarefaction of sorted-subset datasets indicated incomplete sequencing despite the large sequencing depth. Based on pairwise subsampling, the degree of clonotype sharing among donors was expected to be affected by sequencing depth. The small number of donors limited the genetic and exposure-history diversity represented. About 5% of naive CD4, roughly 3.5% of naive CD8, about 2.1% of memory CD4, and 0.4% of memory CD8 clonotypes were shared across several donors. Sampling was restricted to blood, and TCR repertoires in tissues likely differ from the TCR repertoires found in blood. Clonotypes shared by all four sorted-subset donors showed higher generation probabilities than non-shared clonotypes.

CD8 naive samples were CD45RO-negative cells positively selected for CCR7, giving a CD45RA+CCR7+ population that excluded TemRA cells. The donors were healthy, HIV-negative adults with no recently reported acute infections or vaccinations. Every donor was a Caucasian adult residing in Nashville, Tennessee, USA. Blood was obtained by leukapheresis, after which PBMCs were separated by Ficoll-Histopaque density gradient centrifugation and cryopreserved in liquid nitrogen vapor phase. Purity and quantity of every magnetically sorted T cell population were checked by analytical flow cytometry. From each sorted fraction, genomic DNA was isolated and quantified by UV absorbance on a Nanodrop 2000c.

The rearrangement joined TRBV6-5 to TRBJ1-1, with no D gene named confidently. The clonotype comes from a man aged 18 to 29 in good health. Sequenced: naive CD8+ T cells sorted from blood. Per the publication, the cell subset or site label means: CD45RA+CCR7+. The CDR3 reads CASRTRGENTEAFF. The DNA is TGTGCCAGCAGGACACGAGGAGAGAACACTGAAGCTTTCTTT.